This T cell receptor beta chain stems from a study of blood T cell repertoires in COVID-19. Study in general: Samples taken during acute and convalescent COVID-19 were collected in the United States, Italy and Spain.

The table came from immunoSEQ multiplex PCR; TCRdb's copy has only in-frame clones and leaves some out. The repertoire holds about 130,000 clones, with roughly four fifths as singletons. Germline V CDR1 and CDR2: SGHDN, FVKESK. There are 14 residues in the CDR3. Deletions cut 1 base from V and 8 bases from J, with 9 bases between. The chain joins TRBV14 to TRBJ2-6; D is unresolved. The clonotype comes from a man aged 60 to 69 with acute or convalescent COVID-19. The specimen was peripheral blood. CDR3 coding DNA: TGTGCCAGCAGCCAAGCAGGTTGGACCAACGTCCTGACTTTC. Translating gives CASSQAGWTNVLTF.